A single sample is the source of the 21 T cell receptor beta chains below, sequenced in a study of CD8 T cells in Susac syndrome. A quantity of about 0.5 to 1 ug RNA underwent reverse transcription using random hexamers. TCRdb re-called the immunoSEQ multiplex PCR reads with MiXCR, one entry per CDR3 protein. Here the sample spans 85,000 to 95,000 distinct CDR3 sequences, about 93% being singletons. The sequencing sample was made of CD4+ T cells from PBMCs. All receptors derive from a human donor with Susac syndrome.

This chain uses TRBV4-1 with TRBJ2-4, with no clear D. Trimming pared 4 bases from V and 6 bases from J, leaving 7 bases between. The V gene's germline CDR1 is MGHRA and CDR2 YSYEKL. This CDR3 contains 12 residues. The CDR3 sequence is CASSPWPNIQYF. Written as DNA, the CDR3 is TGCGCCAGCAGCCCATGGCCAAACATTCAGTACTTC.

The chain is built from TRBV5-1 and TRBJ2-2; TRBD1 agrees at 7 bases. V was clipped by 0 bases and J by 6 bases; unmatched bases: 5. The CDR3 is 15 residues long. The V gene's germline CDR1 is SGHRS and CDR2 YFSETQ. CDR3 sequence: CASSLGQGKAGELFF. CDR3 bases: TGCGCCAGCAGCTTGGGACAGGGTAAAGCCGGGGAGCTGTTTTTT.

J is TRBJ1-3 and V is TRBV4-2, with D unclear. Trimming stripped 0 bases from V and 0 bases from J, with 9 bases between. Germline loops: CDR1 LGHNA, CDR2 YNFKEQ. The CDR3 loop spans 16 amino acids. This CDR3 is CASSQDGSLSGNTIYF. CDR3 in DNA: TGTGCCAGCAGCCAAGATGGGAGTCTCTCTGGAAACACCATATATTTT.

This clonotype appeared a single time. The chain has TRBV30 and TRBJ1-5; no definite D call. Germline V gene lookup returns CDR1 GTSNPN and CDR2 SVGIG (reference sequence). V was pared by 3 bases and J by 1 base, with 10 bases between. The CDR3 has 14 residues. CDR3 sequence (DNA): TGTGCCTGGAGCCACGGACGGAGCAATCAGCCCCAGCATTTT. It translates to CAWSHGRSNQPQHF.

The V call is TRBV6-4, the J call TRBJ2-7; D is unclear. CDR3 size: 13 residues. Trimming pared 6 bases from V and 4 bases from J, leaving 13 bases between. The germline V gene has CDR1 MRHNA and CDR2 SNTAGT. The CDR3 reads CASSYGRGYEQYF. CDR3 in DNA: TGTGCCAGCAGCTACGGCCGAGGTTACGAGCAGTACTTC.

The V call is TRBV4-1, the J call TRBJ2-2; D possibly uses TRBD1 or TRBD2 (5 bases each). From germline, CDR1 is MGHRA and CDR2 YSYEKL. The CDR3 runs to 17 residues. V lost 1 base to trimming and J lost 1 base, with 13 bases between them. CDR3 in DNA: TGCGCCAGCAGCCAAGGGGGGATGGAACGGAACACCGGGGAGCTGTTTTTT. This sequence encodes CASSQGGMERNTGELFF.

This chain uses TRBV6-1 with TRBJ1-6; TRBD1 matches at 9 bases. In germline, CDR1 is MNHNS, CDR2 SASEGT. The CDR3 totals 14 residues. V trimming: 7 bases; J trimming: 9 bases; junction bases outside the gene matches: 7. CDR3 region: CASTPGQGGSPLHF. Here the CDR3 DNA reads TGTGCCAGCACCCCGGGACAGGGCGGTTCACCCCTCCACTTT.

The chain links TRBV4-1 to TRBJ2-5; possibly TRBD2 for D (6 bases). V was pared by 6 bases and J by 1 base, with 15 bases between. In germline, CDR1 is MGHRA, CDR2 YSYEKL. The CDR3 contains 15 residues. The CDR3 nucleotides read TGCGCCAGCAGTCTCACTCTAGCGATCCAAGAGACCCAGTACTTC. This sequence encodes CASSLTLAIQETQYF.

The chain recombines TRBV12-3 or TRBV12-4 with TRBJ1-5; D not resolved. V shed 3 bases and J shed 5 bases, with 5 bases lying between them. This CDR3 is built from 12 residues. This CDR3 reads CASSFPDQPQHF. The CDR3 region has the DNA TGTGCCAGCAGTTTTCCCGATCAGCCCCAGCATTTT.

The V and J genes are TRBV11-2 and TRBJ2-5; D is unresolved. Germline CDR1 and CDR2: SGHAT and FQNNGV. The CDR3 contains 12 residues. Trimming left V 6 bases short and J 0 bases short, with 5 bases between. DNA for the CDR3: TGTGCCAGCAGTGACAACCAAGAGACCCAGTACTTC. Protein: CASSDNQETQYF.

This sequence joins TRBV20-1 and TRBJ2-2; the D is unclear. Trimming removed 5 bases from V and 7 bases from J, with 11 bases in between. Germline values: CDR1 DFQATT, CDR2 SNEGSKA (reference sequence). The CDR3 is 12 residues long. CDR3 sequence: CSAFDNGGELFF. CDR3 nucleotide sequence: TGCAGTGCTTTCGATAATGGCGGGGAGCTGTTTTTT.

The V gene is TRBV5-6, the J gene TRBJ1-1, with D tentatively TRBD1 (6 bases). This CDR3 has 13 residues. Trimming pared 6 bases from V and 6 bases from J, leaving 15 bases between. CDR1 SGHDT and CDR2 YYEEEE come from the germline V gene. The CDR3 sequence is CASINGQTAEAFF. CDR3 DNA sequence: TGTGCCAGCATCAACGGACAGACGGCTGAAGCTTTCTTT.

The V gene is TRBV20-1, the J gene TRBJ2-3; tentative D call: TRBD1 (6 bases). This CDR3 comprises 12 residues. V lost 6 bases and J 9 bases, leaving 16 bases between the germline ends. The germline V gene has CDR1 DFQATT and CDR2 SNEGSKA (reference sequence). Here the CDR3 DNA reads TGCAGTGCCCCCTCTTCAGGACAGACGCAGTATTTT. It translates to CSAPSSGQTQYF.

This chain connects TRBV20-1 to TRBJ1-6; TRBD1 matches 10 bases. V lost 0 bases and J lost 11; bases outside the gene matches: 4. Germline CDR1 DFQATT, CDR2 SNEGSKA (reference sequence). The CDR3 runs 14 residues. The CDR3 sequence is CSAREGQGIAPLHF. The CDR3 DNA follows: TGCAGTGCTAGAGAGGGACAGGGGATTGCACCCCTCCACTTT.

The chain joins TRBV12-3 or TRBV12-4 to TRBJ2-1; TRBD1 might be the D (5 bases). V gave up 3 bases and J gave up 4 bases, with 19 bases separating them. CDR3 size: 17 residues. The CDR3 coding sequence is TGTGCCAGCAGTTTCCCCACTACAGGCATCTTTTACAATGAGCAGTTCTTC. Amino acids: CASSFPTTGIFYNEQFF.

The chain joins TRBV7-8 to TRBJ2-1; 8 bases are shared with TRBD2. The V gene's germline CDR1 is SGHVS and CDR2 FQNEAQ. The CDR3 runs 16 residues. The V and J ends lost 1 base and 9 bases, in that order; junction bases with no gene match: 11. This CDR3 is CASSLGSGLVLGEQFF. CDR3 DNA: TGTGCCAGCAGCTTAGGGTCGGGACTAGTGCTGGGTGAGCAGTTCTTC.

This clonotype came up once. The chain is built from TRBV20-1 and TRBJ2-3; unclear D gene. The germline V and J ends were trimmed by 4 bases and 7 bases, with 9 bases remaining between them. Germline V gives CDR1 DFQATT, CDR2 SNEGSKA (reference sequence). The CDR3 runs 11 residues. The CDR3 DNA reads as TGCAGTGCTACAACTTCAAATACGCAGTATTTT. Residues: CSATTSNTQYF.

The CDR3 nucleotides are TGTGCCAGCAGTGAGGGGGTCTACGAGCAGTACTTC. Translated, it gives CASSEGVYEQYF. The chain employs TRBV2 and TRBJ2-7, with D possibly called TRBD1 or TRBD2 (5 bases each). The V gene's germline CDR1 is SNHLY and CDR2 FYNNEI. This CDR3 has 12 residues. V dropped 3 bases and J dropped 3 bases, with 6 bases sitting between them.

V and J are TRBV27 and TRBJ1-6; TRBD1 might be the D (5 bases). This CDR3 spans 15 amino acids. V gave up 2 bases and J gave up 10 bases, with 15 bases separating them. From germline, CDR1 is MNHEY and CDR2 SMNVEV (reference sequence). The CDR3 is CASSLPPGVRSPLHF. The CDR3 DNA follows: TGTGCCAGCAGTTTACCCCCGGGGGTTCGCTCACCCCTCCACTTT.

The chain couples TRBV6-5 to TRBJ2-2; a possible D gene is TRBD1 (5 bases). The length of the CDR3 is 14 residues. CDR1 is MNHEY and CDR2 is SVGAGI in the germline V gene. V was shortened by 5 bases and J by 5 bases, with 12 bases between the two germline ends. CDR3 in DNA: TGTGCCAGCAGTCGGACACTCCGAACCGGGGAGCTGTTTTTT. Translation gives CASSRTLRTGELFF.

The chain recombines TRBV5-1 with TRBJ2-7; D is undetermined. Germline V lookup: CDR1 SGHRS, CDR2 YFSETQ. This CDR3 has 14 residues. Trimming removed 0 bases from V and 7 bases from J, with 14 bases in between. DNA of the CDR3: TGCGCCAGCAGCTTGGGCGAAGAGCTTCGGGAGCAGTACTTC. It encodes CASSLGEELREQYF. Based on the CDR3 plus reference TRBV5-1 and TRBJ2-7, the full variable domain is KAGVTQTPRYLIKTRGQQVTLSCSPISGHRSVSWYQQTPGQGLQFLFEYFSETQRNKGNFPGRFSGRQFSNSRSEMNVSTLELGDSALYLCASSLGEELREQYFGPGTRLTVT.